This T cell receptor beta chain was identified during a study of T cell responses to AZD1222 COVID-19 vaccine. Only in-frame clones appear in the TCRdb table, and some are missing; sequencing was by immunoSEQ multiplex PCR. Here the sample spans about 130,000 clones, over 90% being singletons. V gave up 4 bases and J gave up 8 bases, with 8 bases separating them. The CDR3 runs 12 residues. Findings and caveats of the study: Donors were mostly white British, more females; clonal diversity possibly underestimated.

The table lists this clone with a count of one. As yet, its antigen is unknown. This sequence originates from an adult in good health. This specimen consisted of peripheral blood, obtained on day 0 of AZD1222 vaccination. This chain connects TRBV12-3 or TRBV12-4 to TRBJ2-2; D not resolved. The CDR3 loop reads CASSSVKGELFF. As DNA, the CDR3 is TGTGCCAGCAGTTCTGTAAAAGGGGAGCTGTTTTTT.